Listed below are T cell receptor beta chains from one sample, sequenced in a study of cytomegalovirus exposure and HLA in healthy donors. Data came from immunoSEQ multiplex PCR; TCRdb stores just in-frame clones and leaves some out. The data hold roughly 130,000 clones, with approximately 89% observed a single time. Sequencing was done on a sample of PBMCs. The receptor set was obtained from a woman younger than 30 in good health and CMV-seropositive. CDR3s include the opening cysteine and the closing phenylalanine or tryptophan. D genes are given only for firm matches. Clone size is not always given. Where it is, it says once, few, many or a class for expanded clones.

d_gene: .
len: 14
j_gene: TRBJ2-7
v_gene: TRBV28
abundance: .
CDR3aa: CASSLSAGIHEQYF
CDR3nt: TGTGCCAGCAGTTTGTCGGCAGGGATCCACGAGCAGTACTTC

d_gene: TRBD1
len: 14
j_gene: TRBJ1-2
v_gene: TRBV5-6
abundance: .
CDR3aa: CASSGTGRTYGYTF
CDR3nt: TGTGCCAGCAGCGGGACAGGGAGAACCTATGGCTACACCTTC

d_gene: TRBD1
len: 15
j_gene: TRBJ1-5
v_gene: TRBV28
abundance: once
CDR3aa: CASSTGQGNNQPQHF
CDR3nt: TGTGCCAGCAGTACCGGACAGGGGAACAATCAGCCCCAGCATTTT

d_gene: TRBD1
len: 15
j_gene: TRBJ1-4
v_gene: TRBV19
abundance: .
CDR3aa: CASSIDGTGAGKLFF
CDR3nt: TGTGCCAGTAGTATAGATGGGACAGGGGCCGGAAAACTGTTTTTT

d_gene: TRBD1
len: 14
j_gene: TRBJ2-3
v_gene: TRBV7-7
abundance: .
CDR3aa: CASSLGQGTDTQYF
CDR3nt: TGTGCTAGCAGCTTGGGACAGGGCACAGATACGCAGTATTTT

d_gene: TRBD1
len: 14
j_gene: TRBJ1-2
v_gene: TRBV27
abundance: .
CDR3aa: CASSSAGGSYGYTF
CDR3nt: TGTGCCAGCAGTTCTGCAGGGGGCTCCTATGGCTACACCTTC

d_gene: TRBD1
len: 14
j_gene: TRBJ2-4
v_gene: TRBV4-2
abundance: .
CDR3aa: CASSRGTGVNIQYF
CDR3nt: TGTGCCAGCAGCCGAGGGACAGGAGTAAACATTCAGTACTTC

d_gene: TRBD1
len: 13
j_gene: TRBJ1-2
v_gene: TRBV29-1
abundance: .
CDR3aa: CSVVGGTGGAITF
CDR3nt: TGCAGCGTTGTAGGGGGGACAGGGGGCGCGATCACCTTC

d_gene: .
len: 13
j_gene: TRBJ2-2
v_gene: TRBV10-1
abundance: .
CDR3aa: CASSELYTGELFF
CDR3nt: TGCGCCAGCAGTGAGCTATACACCGGGGAGCTGTTTTTT

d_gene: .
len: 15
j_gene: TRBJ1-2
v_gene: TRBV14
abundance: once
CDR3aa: CASSPYRVGSDGYTF
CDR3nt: TGTGCCAGCAGCCCATACAGGGTAGGATCAGATGGCTACACCTTC

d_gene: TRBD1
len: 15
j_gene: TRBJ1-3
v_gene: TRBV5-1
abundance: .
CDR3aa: CASSWGQGTGNTIYF
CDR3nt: TGCGCCAGCAGCTGGGGACAGGGGACTGGAAACACCATATATTTT

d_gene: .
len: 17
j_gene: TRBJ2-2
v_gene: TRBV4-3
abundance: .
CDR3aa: CASSQDYAGGNTGELFF
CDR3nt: TGCGCCAGCAGCCAAGATTACGCCGGCGGAAACACCGGGGAGCTGTTTTTT

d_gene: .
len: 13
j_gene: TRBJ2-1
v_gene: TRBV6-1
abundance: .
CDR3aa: CASSEGLRREQFF
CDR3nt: TGTGCCAGCAGTGAAGGGCTGCGGCGTGAGCAGTTCTTC

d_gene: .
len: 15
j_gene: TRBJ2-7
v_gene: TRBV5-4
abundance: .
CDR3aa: CASSSGRGTPYEQYF
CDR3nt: TGTGCCAGCAGCAGCGGGCGCGGGACTCCCTACGAGCAGTACTTC

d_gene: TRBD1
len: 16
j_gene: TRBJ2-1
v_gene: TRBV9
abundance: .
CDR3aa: CASSPLGQGPYNEQFF
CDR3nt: TGTGCCAGCAGCCCGTTGGGACAGGGGCCTTACAATGAGCAGTTCTTC

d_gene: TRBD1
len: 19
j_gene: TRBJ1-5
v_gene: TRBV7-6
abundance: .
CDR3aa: CASSLPRLGRDRKGQPQHF
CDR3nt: TGTGCCAGCAGCTTACCAAGATTAGGCCGGGACAGAAAGGGTCAGCCCCAGCATTTT

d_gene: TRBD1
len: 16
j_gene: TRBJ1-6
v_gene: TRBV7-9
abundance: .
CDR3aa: CASSSSGQGHIGPLHF
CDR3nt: TGTGCCAGCAGCTCTAGCGGACAGGGACACATCGGACCCCTCCACTTT

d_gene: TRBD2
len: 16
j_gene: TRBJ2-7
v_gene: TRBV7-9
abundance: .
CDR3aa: CASSHPAGVYSYEQYF
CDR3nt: TGTGCCAGCAGTCACCCAGCGGGGGTCTACTCCTACGAGCAGTACTTC

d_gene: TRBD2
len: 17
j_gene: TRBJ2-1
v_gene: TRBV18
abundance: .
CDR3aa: CASSPRLAGGPHNEQFF
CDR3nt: TGTGCCAGCTCACCCCGACTAGCGGGGGGGCCCCACAATGAGCAGTTCTTC

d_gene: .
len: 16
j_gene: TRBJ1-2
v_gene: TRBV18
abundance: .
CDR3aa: CASSPNLRTGINGYTF
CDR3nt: TGTGCCAGCTCACCGAACTTAAGAACAGGAATTAATGGCTACACCTTC

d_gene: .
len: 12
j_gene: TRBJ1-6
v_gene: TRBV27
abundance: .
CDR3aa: CATARGNSPLHF
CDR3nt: TGTGCCACAGCCCGCGGAAATTCACCCCTCCACTTT

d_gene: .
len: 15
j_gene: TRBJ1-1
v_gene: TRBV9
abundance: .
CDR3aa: CASSVGGYQNTEAFF
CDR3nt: TGTGCCAGCAGCGTAGGGGGCTACCAGAACACTGAAGCTTTCTTT

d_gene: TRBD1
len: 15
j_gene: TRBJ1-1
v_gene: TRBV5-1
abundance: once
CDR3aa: CASSFQQGAGTEAFF
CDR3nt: TGCGCCAGCAGCTTCCAACAGGGGGCTGGAACTGAAGCTTTCTTT

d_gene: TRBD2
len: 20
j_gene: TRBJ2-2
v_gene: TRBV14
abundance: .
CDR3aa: CASSLRPPGLAGEPPGELFF
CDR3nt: TGTGCCAGCAGCCTACGACCTCCGGGACTAGCGGGGGAGCCTCCCGGGGAGCTGTTTTTT

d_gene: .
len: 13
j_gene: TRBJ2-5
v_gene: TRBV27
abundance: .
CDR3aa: CASSPREGETQYF
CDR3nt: TGTGCCAGCTCCCCCCGAGAGGGAGAGACCCAGTACTTC

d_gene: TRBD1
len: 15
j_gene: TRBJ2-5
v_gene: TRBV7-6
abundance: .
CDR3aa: CASTLEQGLGETQYF
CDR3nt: TGTGCCAGCACACTCGAACAGGGGCTAGGGGAGACCCAGTACTTC

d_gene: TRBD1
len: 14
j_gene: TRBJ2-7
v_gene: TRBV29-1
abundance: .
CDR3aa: CSVRSGGQSYEQYF
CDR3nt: TGCAGCGTGAGATCTGGGGGACAGAGCTACGAGCAGTACTTC

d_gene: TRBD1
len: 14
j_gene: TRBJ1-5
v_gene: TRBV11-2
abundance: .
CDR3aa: CASSFGQANQPQHF
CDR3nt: TGTGCCAGCAGTTTCGGACAGGCCAATCAGCCCCAGCATTTT

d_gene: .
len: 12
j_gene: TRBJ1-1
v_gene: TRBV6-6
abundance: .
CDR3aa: CASSRGNTEAFF
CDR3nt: TGTGCCAGCAGCCGGGGGAACACTGAAGCTTTCTTT

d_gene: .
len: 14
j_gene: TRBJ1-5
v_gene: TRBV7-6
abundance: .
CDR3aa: CASSLAGGDQPQHF
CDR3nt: TGTGCCAGCAGCTTAGCTGGAGGGGATCAGCCCCAGCATTTT

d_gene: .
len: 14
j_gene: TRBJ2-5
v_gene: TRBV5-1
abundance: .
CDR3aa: CASSPAGRRETQYF
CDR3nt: TGCGCCAGCAGCCCCGCGGGGCGGCGAGAGACCCAGTACTTC

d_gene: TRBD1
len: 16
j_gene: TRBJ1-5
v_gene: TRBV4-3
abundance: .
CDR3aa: CASSQSPGQGNQPQHF
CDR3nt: TGCGCCAGCAGCCAATCCCCGGGACAGGGTAATCAGCCCCAGCATTTT

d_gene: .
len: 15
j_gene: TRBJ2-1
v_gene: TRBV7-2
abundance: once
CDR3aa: CASSLESPGFNEQFF
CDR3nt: TGTGCCAGCAGCTTAGAGTCCCCGGGTTTCAATGAGCAGTTCTTC

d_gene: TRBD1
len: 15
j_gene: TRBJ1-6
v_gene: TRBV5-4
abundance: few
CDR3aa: CASSYRTGSLSPLHF
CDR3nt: TGTGCCAGCAGCTATAGGACAGGGAGTTTGTCACCCCTCCACTTT

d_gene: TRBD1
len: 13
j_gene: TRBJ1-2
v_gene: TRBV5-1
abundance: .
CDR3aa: CASSLGTGYGYTF
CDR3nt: TGCGCCAGCAGCCTCGGGACAGGCTATGGCTACACCTTC

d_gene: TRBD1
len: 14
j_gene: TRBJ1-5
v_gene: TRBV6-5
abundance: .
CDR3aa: CASRAGGSNQPQHF
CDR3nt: TGTGCCAGCAGGGCAGGGGGAAGCAATCAGCCCCAGCATTTT

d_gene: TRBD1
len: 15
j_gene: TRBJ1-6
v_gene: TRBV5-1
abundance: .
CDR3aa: CASSLVTGRLSPLHF
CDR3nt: TGCGCCAGCAGCTTGGTGACAGGGCGTCTATCACCCCTCCACTTT

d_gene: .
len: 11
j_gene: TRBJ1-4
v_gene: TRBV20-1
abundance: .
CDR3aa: CSARMNEKLFF
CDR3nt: TGCAGTGCGAGGATGAATGAAAAACTGTTTTTT

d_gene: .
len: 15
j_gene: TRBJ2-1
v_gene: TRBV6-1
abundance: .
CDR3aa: CASSADPGIYNEQFF
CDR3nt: TGTGCCAGCAGTGCCGACCCAGGTATATACAATGAGCAGTTCTTC

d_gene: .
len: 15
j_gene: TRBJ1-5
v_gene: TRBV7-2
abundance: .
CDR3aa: CASSDRDTSNQPQHF
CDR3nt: TGTGCCAGCAGCGATCGAGACACTTCCAATCAGCCCCAGCATTTT

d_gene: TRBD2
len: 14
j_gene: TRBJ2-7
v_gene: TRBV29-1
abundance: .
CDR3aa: CSVLPGLAFSEQYF
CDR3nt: TGCAGCGTGTTGCCGGGACTAGCATTTAGCGAGCAGTACTTC

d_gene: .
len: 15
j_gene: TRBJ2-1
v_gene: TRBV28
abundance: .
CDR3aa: CASRPGQKVYNEQFF
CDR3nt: TGTGCCAGCAGACCCGGACAGAAGGTCTACAATGAGCAGTTCTTC

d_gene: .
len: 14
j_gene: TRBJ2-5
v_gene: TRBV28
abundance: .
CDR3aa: CASSFWTLQETQYF
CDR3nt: TGTGCCAGCAGTTTTTGGACACTACAAGAGACCCAGTACTTC

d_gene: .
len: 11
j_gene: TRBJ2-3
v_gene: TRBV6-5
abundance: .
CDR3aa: CASRATDTQYF
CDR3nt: TGTGCCAGCAGAGCCACAGATACGCAGTATTTT

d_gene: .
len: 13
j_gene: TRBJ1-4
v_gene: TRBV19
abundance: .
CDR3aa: CASARATNEKLFF
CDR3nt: TGTGCCAGCGCGCGGGCAACTAATGAAAAACTGTTTTTT

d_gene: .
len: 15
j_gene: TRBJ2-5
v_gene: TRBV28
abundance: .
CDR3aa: CASSSPRPRIETQYF
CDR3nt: TGTGCCAGCAGTTCCCCTAGGCCGAGGATTGAGACCCAGTACTTC

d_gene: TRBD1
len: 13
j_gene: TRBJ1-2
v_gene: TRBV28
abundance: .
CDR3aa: CATGTGLYYGYTF
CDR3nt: TGTGCCACGGGGACAGGGTTGTACTATGGCTACACCTTC

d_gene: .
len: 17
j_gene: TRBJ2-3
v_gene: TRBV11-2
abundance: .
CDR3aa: CASSKRADLVGADTQYF
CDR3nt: TGTGCCAGCAGCAAGCGGGCGGACTTAGTAGGGGCAGATACGCAGTATTTT

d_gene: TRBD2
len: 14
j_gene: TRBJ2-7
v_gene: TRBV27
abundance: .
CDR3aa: CASSLAGGGYEQYF
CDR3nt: TGTGCCAGCAGTTTAGCGGGGGGTGGCTACGAGCAGTACTTC

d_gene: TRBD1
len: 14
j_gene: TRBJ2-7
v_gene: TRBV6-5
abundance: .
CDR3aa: CASSGRDRVNEQYF
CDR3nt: TGTGCCAGCAGTGGCCGGGACAGGGTGAACGAGCAGTACTTC

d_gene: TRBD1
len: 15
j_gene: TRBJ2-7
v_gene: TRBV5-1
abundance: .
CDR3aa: CASSPPTGGSYEQYF
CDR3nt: TGCGCCAGCAGCCCCCCTACAGGGGGGAGCTACGAGCAGTACTTC